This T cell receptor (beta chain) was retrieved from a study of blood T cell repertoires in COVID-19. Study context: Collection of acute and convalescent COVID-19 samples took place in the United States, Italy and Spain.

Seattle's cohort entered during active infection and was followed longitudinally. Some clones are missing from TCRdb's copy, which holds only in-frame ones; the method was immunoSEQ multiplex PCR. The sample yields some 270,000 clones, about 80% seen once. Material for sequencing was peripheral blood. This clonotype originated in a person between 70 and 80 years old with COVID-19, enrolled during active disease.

In DNA form, the CDR3 reads TGTGCCAGCAGTTCCTACAAAGGTGGACTAGCGGGGGGGGAAGAGCAGTACTTC. Its protein product is CASSSYKGGLAGGEEQYF. The chain employs TRBV28 and TRBJ2-7, with TRBD2 identical over 15 bases. Looked up from germline, CDR1 is MDHEN and CDR2 is SYDVKM. V was clipped by 4 bases and J by 7 bases; unmatched bases: 14. The CDR3 covers 18 residues.